This TCR beta chain is drawn from a study of cytotoxic CD8 clonotypes in ibrutinib-treated CLL. In the study overall: The response samples were taken once patients had been treated for a median of about 12 months, range 6 to 36. An average of 255,043 productive templates and approximately 90,000 productive rearrangements was obtained per sample.

The study, taken as a whole, reports: At progression, clonality fell back toward baseline after rising at ibrutinib response.

V was clipped by 2 bases and J by 6 bases; unmatched bases: 12. Germline values: CDR1 SGHTA, CDR2 FQGTGA. The CDR3 has 18 amino acids. To note about this clone: Its antigen is undetermined.

Generated by immunoSEQ multiplex PCR, the TCRdb table keeps only in-frame clones and is missing some. The sample has roughly 180,000 clones; 84% are singletons. This TCR was sampled from a human donor with chronic lymphocytic leukemia. The chain carries TRBV7-3 and TRBJ2-2; 10 positions agree with TRBD1. Sequencing used PBMCs, obtained after 24 months of ibrutinib treatment. The CDR3 spells CASSLRDRGSRMAGELFF. The CDR3 DNA reads as TGTGCCAGCAGCTTACGGGACAGGGGTTCAAGAATGGCCGGGGAGCTGTTTTTT. The complete variable domain, with remaining parts taken from reference TRBV7-3 and TRBJ2-2, reads GAGVSQTPSNKVTEKGKYVELRCDPISGHTALYWYRQSLGQGPEFLIYFQGTGAADDSGLPNDRFFAVRPEGSVSTLKIQRTERGDSAVYLCASSLRDRGSRMAGELFFGEGSRLTVL.